This is a list of T cell receptor beta chains from one sample in a study of shared clonotypes between healthy human individuals. Sequencing used immunoSEQ multiplex PCR; TCRdb keeps in-frame clones, though not all of them. The table lists about 2.1 million clones, approximately 94% of them singletons, with about 1.5% in the top ten. Sequenced material: naive CD8+ T cells from PBMCs. These receptors came from a young man in good health. Some clones in this sample may be carry-over from other donors' samples. The CDR3 runs from the conserved cysteine through the conserved F or W. Fields, in order: CDR3 length, V gene, CDR3 protein.

length: 12; V: TRBV6-1; CDR3: CASHLGDSPLHF
length: 16; V: TRBV9; CDR3: CASSYFGGVENTEAFF
length: 18; V: TRBV4-1; CDR3: CASSQTPGGTATNEKLFF
length: 17; V: TRBV12-5; CDR3: CASPHRTGRDSNQPQHF
length: 14; V: TRBV27; CDR3: CASSLRFGKPEAFF
length: 14; V: TRBV6-5; CDR3: CASSYGAGAETQYF
length: 15; V: TRBV13; CDR3: CASSLKAVANYGYTF
length: 17; V: TRBV7-6; CDR3: CASSLWTAESSYNEQFF
length: 13; V: TRBV11-2; CDR3: CASSFLRRYEQYF
length: 13; V: TRBV9; CDR3: CASSRTDSYEQYF
length: 17; V: TRBV7-2; CDR3: CASSLAETGIFRYEQYF
length: 17; V: TRBV27; CDR3: CASSLSKRQGVLYGYTF
length: 16; V: TRBV4-1; CDR3: CASSQEEATGELEQFF
length: 14; V: TRBV29-1; CDR3: CSTTGTEFGTEAFF
length: 12; V: TRBV29-1; CDR3: CSAGTGGYEQYF
length: 18; V: TRBV27; CDR3: CASSARLGDRGDNQPQHF
length: 15; V: TRBV4-1; CDR3: CASSQVGGVTEELFF
length: 15; V: TRBV9; CDR3: CASSPGGLATTRVYF
length: 12; V: TRBV6-1; CDR3: CASSEGFREQYF
length: 16; V: TRBV6-5; CDR3: CASSSGLAGFSDTQYF
length: 16; V: TRBV6-1; CDR3: CASSESGQGLYNEQFF
length: 13; V: TRBV29-1; CDR3: CSVEGPGGNEQFF
length: 17; V: TRBV2; CDR3: CASSVRTSGIRSYEQYF
length: 14; V: TRBV4-1; CDR3: CASSQEARVVEQYF
length: 14; V: TRBV7-6; CDR3: CASGRGSGTYEQYF
length: 13; V: TRBV7-3; CDR3: CASSLTLGYEQYF
length: 14; V: TRBV9; CDR3: CASSPPAISYEQYF
length: 16; V: TRBV14; CDR3: CASSQLRDRDQETQYF
length: 15; V: TRBV11-1; CDR3: CASSRFAGRSYEQYF
length: 14; V: TRBV27; CDR3: CASSLRTEDQPQHF
length: 13; V: TRBV19; CDR3: CASSGQDSYEQYF
length: 16; V: TRBV25-1; CDR3: CASSEFGEGIRDTIYF
length: 15; V: TRBV5-6; CDR3: CASSRGLSSYNEQFF
length: 18; V: TRBV9; CDR3: CASSATVDSRASTDTQYF
length: 13; V: TRBV7-8; CDR3: CASRSQVQDEQYF
length: 12; V: TRBV7-2; CDR3: CASSLGTGGAFF
length: 16; V: TRBV2; CDR3: CASTPTKREGRYEQYF
length: 16; V: TRBV4-1; CDR3: CASSQALTGKRPEQYF
length: 15; V: TRBV6-1; CDR3: CASIARPRGTGELFF
length: 13; V: TRBV4-1; CDR3: CASSLKKGPEAFF
length: 14; V: TRBV7-9; CDR3: CASTSESSYNEQFF
length: 18; V: TRBV28; CDR3: CASSLEGKGGRDTGELFF
length: 15; V: TRBV7-9; CDR3: CASSPTGSMVDGYTF
length: 15; V: TRBV6-5; CDR3: CASSSGRGASYEQYF
length: 14; V: TRBV7-9; CDR3: CASSFLSSGNTIYF
length: 12; V: TRBV28; CDR3: CASNPPGYEQYF
length: 14; V: TRBV7-6; CDR3: CASSPLAGVYEQFF
length: 15; V: TRBV30; CDR3: CASPGLGGSFEKLFF
length: 15; V: TRBV2; CDR3: CASSEAGGRTDTQYF
length: 16; V: TRBV11-2; CDR3: CASSLGLAGDTDTQYF
length: 15; V: TRBV9; CDR3: CASSVNREGSYEQYF
length: 14; V: TRBV27; CDR3: CASSFRAPNEKLFF
length: 14; V: TRBV27; CDR3: CASSLRDPKETQYF
length: 18; V: TRBV28; CDR3: CASSLSLQREGNYNEQFF